The 9 T cell receptor beta chains below all came from one sample that was sequenced in a study of shared T cell receptors in the human thymus. Sequencing was performed with immunoSEQ multiplex PCR; in TCRdb, only in-frame clones are kept and a portion is missing. In the table there are about 660,000 clones, 70% to 90% of which are singletons. The same specimen was also included in a second study, on human thymus T cells.

The sequenced sample was thymocytes. The receptors come from a boy less than two years old with a congenital heart defect.

The gene calls are TRBV30 and TRBJ2-7; D uncertain. The germline V gene has CDR1 GTSNPN and CDR2 SVGIG (reference sequence). This CDR3 has 12 amino acids. V lost 3 bases and J lost 6, with 12 bases in between. The CDR3 here is CAWRIRGLEQYF. The CDR3 DNA sequence: TGTGCCTGGAGAATACGAGGTCTCGAGCAGTACTTC.

The gene calls are TRBV4-1 and TRBJ2-1, with 9 bases aligning to TRBD2. The V and J ends lost 0 bases and 0 bases, in that order; junction bases with no gene match: 15. There are 21 residues in the CDR3. Per germline, CDR1 MGHRA and CDR2 YSYEKL. As DNA, the CDR3 is TGCGCCAGCAGCCAAGATTGTAGCGGGAGAGCCTTCTGGCCCTCCTACAATGAGCAGTTCTTC. Amino acid sequence: CASSQDCSGRAFWPSYNEQFF.

The J gene is TRBJ2-7, the V gene TRBV10-3; D is ambiguous. The ends were cut back, 2 bases at V and 2 bases at J, with 16 bases in the middle. This CDR3 region has 16 residues. CDR1 ENHRY and CDR2 SYGVKD come from the germline V gene. CDR3 nucleotides: TGTGCCATCAGTGAGCCTAACGCACGCGGCCCCTACGAGCAGTACTTC. Protein: CAISEPNARGPYEQYF.

This chain uses TRBV11-3 with TRBJ1-4; 9 nucleotides line up with TRBD1. CDR3 size: 15 residues. CDR1 is SGHNT, CDR2 YENEEA, per germline. V shed 4 bases and J 8 bases; nucleotides not matched to a gene: 8. This chain's CDR3 is CASSYCDRGMEKLFF. In DNA form, the CDR3 reads TGTGCCAGCAGCTACTGCGACAGGGGGATGGAAAAACTGTTTTTT.

This clone has just a few counts. The V and J genes are TRBV27 and TRBJ1-1; TRBD1 aligns across 7 bases. V lost 6 bases and J lost 7; bases outside the gene matches: 5. Germline-derived CDR1 and CDR2 are MNHEY and SMNVEV (reference sequence). This CDR3 region has 12 residues. CDR3 protein: CASRRDRDEAFF. DNA of the CDR3: TGTGCCAGCAGGCGCGACAGGGATGAAGCTTTCTTT.

This clone was counted once. This chain connects TRBV25-1 to TRBJ2-3, with D tentatively TRBD1 (6 bases). The germline V and J ends were trimmed by 2 bases and 0 bases, with 12 bases remaining between them. The CDR3 is 16 amino acids. Germline CDR1 is MGHDK and CDR2 is SYGVNS. CDR3 protein: CASSEGPTGSTDTQYF. The CDR3 nucleotides are TGTGCCAGCAGTGAAGGACCCACAGGGAGCACAGATACGCAGTATTTT.

J is TRBJ2-2 and V is TRBV11-2; 8 nucleotides line up with TRBD2. Germline trimming cut 5 bases from V and 5 bases from J; bases unmatched to any gene: 13. The germline V gene has CDR1 SGHAT and CDR2 FQNNGV. The CDR3 is 17 residues long. The CDR3 DNA sequence: TGTGCCAGCAGCCCACATCGCCGGACTAGCAGGACCGGGGAGCTGTTTTTT. This sequence encodes CASSPHRRTSRTGELFF.

The V gene is TRBV6-1, the J gene TRBJ2-5, with 12 bases aligning to TRBD2. V lost 8 bases and J lost 2; bases outside the gene matches: 3. This CDR3 is built from 14 residues. Germline V lookup: CDR1 MNHNS, CDR2 SASEGT. The CDR3, as DNA: TGTGCCAGCCCTAGCGGGAGGGATCAAGAGACCCAGTACTTC. The encoded protein is CASPSGRDQETQYF.

The rearrangement uses TRBV27 and TRBJ1-2, with 7 bases fitting TRBD1. Trimming cost V 3 bases and J 0 bases; bases outside gene matches: 10. The V gene's germline CDR1 is MNHEY and CDR2 SMNVEV (reference sequence). The CDR3 is made up of 17 amino acids. The CDR3 sequence is CASSLTGRGKPNYGYTF. DNA of the CDR3: TGTGCCAGCAGTTTGACAGGGCGAGGGAAACCTAACTATGGCTACACCTTC.